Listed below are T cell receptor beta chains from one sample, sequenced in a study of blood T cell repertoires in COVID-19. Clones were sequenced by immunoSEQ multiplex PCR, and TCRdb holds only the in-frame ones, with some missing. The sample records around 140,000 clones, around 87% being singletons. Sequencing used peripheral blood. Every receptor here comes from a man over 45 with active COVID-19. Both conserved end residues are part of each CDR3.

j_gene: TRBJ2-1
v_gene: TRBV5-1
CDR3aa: CASSLTGTGGDEQFF

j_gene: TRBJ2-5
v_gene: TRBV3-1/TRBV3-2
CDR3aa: CASSQGTSVETQYF

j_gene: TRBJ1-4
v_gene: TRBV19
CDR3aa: CASSPGQGVEKLFF

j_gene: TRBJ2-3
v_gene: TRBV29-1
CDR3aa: CSPVRGREADTQYF

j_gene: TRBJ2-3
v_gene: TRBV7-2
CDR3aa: CASSLALAGDMDTQYF

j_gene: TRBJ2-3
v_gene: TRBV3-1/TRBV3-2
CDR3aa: CASSQDRASGARTDTQYF

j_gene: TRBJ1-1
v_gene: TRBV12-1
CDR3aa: CASSHPGQGFNTEAFF

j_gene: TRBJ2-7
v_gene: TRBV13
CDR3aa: CASSLGDRNLVSVEQYF

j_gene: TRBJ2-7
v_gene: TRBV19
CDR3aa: CASSPAGSYEQYF

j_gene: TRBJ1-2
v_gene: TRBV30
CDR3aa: CAWDRYPYGYTF

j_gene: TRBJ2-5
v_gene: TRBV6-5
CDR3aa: CASRGTSQATQYF

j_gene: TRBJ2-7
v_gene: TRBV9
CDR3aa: CASSPRSRGQGGYEQYF

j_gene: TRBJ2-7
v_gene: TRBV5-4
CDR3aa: CASRPQGAYEQYF

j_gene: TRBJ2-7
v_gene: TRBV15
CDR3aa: CATSRQTGTPSSYEQYF

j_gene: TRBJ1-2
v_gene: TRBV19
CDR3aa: CASHMLGIFRGGYTF

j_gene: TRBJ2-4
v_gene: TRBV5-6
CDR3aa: CASSLTSENIQYF

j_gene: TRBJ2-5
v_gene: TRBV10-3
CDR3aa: CAIRRVGEETQYF

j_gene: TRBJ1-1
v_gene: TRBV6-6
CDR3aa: CASRLIRGWSTEAFF

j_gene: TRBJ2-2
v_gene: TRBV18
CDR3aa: CASSPADGTGITGELFF

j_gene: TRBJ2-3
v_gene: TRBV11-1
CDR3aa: CASSFEFGTDTQYF

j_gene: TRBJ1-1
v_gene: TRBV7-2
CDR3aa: CASSIRPGTGGGTEAFF

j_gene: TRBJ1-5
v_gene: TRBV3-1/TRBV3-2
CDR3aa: CASSQRPGGGQPQHF

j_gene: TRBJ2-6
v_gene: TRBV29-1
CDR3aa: CSAYSGTGGVSGANVLTF

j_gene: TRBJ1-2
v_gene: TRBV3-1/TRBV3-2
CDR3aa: CASSQGQGAHYGYTF

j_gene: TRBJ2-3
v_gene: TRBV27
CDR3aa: CASSLYRVSDTQYF

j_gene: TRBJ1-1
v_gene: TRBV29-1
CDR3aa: CSVRDALNTEAFF

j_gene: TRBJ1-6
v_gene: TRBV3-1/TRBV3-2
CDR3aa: CASSPGAYNSPLHF